One and the same sample provided the 3 T cell receptor beta chains below, sequenced in a study of T cell repertoires in cytomegalovirus infection. Their antigens are not known. Each CDR3 protein gets one entry after TCRdb re-called the reads with MiXCR. The sample records roughly 990,000 distinct CDR3 sequences, around 32% being singletons. The input for sequencing was cultured CD8+ T cells from PBMCs, taken from culture after CMV antigen stimulation. The receptor set was obtained from a human donor in good health (CMV status not recorded). Some clones in this sample may be carry-over from other donors' samples.

The chain has TRBV13 and TRBJ2-3, with D unclear. The CDR3 extends over 15 amino acids. Per germline, CDR1 PRHDT and CDR2 FYEKMQ (reference sequence). Trimming took 5 bases from V and 2 from J, leaving 14 bases between them. CDR3 protein: CASSARLGDTDTQYF. In nucleotides, the CDR3 is TGTGCCAGCAGCGCCCGGCTAGGAGACACAGATACGCAGTATTTT.

The rearrangement joins TRBV6-2 or TRBV6-3 to TRBJ1-1; D is undetermined. V was pared by 4 bases and J by 4 bases, with 13 bases between. This CDR3 is 14 amino acids long. Germline CDR1 is MNHEY and CDR2 is SVGEGT. CDR3 DNA: TGTGCCAGCAGTTCCGGTGGGTTGCGCACTGAAGCTTTCTTT. This codes for CASSSGGLRTEAFF.

This clonotype has just a few counts. The chain employs TRBV7-9 and TRBJ1-4, with D perhaps matching TRBD1 (6 bases). The germline gives CDR1 SEHNR, CDR2 FQNEAQ (reference sequence). V dropped 5 bases and J dropped 7 bases, with 20 bases sitting between them. The CDR3 runs 16 residues. The CDR3 DNA reads TGTGCCAGCAGCCCTGAGAGTGGGGGGGCGAGTGAAAAACTGTTTTTT. Its protein product is CASSPESGGASEKLFF.